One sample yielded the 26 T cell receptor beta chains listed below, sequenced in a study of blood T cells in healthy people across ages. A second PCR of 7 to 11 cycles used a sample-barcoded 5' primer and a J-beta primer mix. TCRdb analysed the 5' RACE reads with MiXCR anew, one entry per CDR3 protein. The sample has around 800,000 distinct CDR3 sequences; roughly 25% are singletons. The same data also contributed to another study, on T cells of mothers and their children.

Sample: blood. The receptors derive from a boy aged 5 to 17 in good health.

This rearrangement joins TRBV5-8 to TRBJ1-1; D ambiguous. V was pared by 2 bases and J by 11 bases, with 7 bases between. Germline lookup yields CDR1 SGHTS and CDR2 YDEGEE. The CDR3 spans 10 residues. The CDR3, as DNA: TGTGCCAGCAGCTTCCTGTTGGCTTTCTTT. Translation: CASSFLLAFF.

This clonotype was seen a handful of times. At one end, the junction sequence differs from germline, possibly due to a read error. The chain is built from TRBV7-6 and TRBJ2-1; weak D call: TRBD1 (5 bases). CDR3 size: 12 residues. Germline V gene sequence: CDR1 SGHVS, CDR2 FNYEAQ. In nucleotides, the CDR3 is TGTGCCAGCAGCCAGACAGAGAATGGGCAGTTCTTC. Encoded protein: CASSQTENGQFF.

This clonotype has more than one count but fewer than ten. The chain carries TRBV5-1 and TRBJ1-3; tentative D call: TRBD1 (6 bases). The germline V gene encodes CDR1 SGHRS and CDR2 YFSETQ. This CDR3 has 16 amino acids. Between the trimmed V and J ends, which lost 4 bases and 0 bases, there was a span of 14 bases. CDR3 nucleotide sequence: TGCGCCAGCAGCGAAAGACAGGACCTCTCTGGAAACACCATATATTTT. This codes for CASSERQDLSGNTIYF.

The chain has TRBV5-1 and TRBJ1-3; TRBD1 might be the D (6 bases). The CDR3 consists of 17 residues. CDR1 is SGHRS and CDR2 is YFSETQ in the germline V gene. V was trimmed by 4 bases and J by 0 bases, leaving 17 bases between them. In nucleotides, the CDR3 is TGCGCCAGCAGCCCGGATGGACAGCCTAACTCTGGAAACACCATATATTTT. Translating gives CASSPDGQPNSGNTIYF.

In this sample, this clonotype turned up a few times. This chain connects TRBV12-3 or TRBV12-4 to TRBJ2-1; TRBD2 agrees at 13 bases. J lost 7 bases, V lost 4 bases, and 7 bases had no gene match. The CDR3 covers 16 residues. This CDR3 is CASSSVTSGGTNEQFF. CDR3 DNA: TGTGCCAGCAGTTCGGTGACTAGCGGGGGGACAAATGAGCAGTTCTTC.

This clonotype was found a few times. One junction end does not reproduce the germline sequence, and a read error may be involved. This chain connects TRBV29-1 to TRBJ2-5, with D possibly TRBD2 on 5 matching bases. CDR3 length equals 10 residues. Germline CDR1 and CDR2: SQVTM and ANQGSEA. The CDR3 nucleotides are TGCAGCGTTGAAATTAGCGTAACGTTCTTC. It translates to CSVEISVTFF.

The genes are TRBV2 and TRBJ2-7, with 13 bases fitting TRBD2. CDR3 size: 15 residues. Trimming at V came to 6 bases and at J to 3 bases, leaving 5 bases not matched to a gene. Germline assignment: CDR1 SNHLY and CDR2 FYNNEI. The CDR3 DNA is TGTGCCAGCAGCGGACTAGCGGGGGCGATCTACGAGCAGTACTTC. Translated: CASSGLAGAIYEQYF.

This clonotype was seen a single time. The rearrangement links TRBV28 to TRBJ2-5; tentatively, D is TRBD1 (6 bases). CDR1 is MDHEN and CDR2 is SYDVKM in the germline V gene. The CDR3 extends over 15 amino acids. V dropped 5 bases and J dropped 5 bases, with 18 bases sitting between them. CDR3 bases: TGTGCCAGCAGTCCTCTGGACAGACCCGGGGAGACCCAGTACTTC. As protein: CASSPLDRPGETQYF.

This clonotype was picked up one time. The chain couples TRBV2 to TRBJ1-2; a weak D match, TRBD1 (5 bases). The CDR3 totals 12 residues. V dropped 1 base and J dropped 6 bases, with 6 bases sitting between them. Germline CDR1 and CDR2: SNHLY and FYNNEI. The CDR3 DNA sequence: TGTGCCAGCAGTGAAGGACAGAATGGCTACACCTTC. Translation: CASSEGQNGYTF.

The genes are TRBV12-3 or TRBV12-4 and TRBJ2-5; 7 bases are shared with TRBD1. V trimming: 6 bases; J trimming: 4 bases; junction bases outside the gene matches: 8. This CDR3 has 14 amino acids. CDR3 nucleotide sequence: TGTGCCAGCAGCCAGGGACAGATAGTAGAGACCCAGTACTTC. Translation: CASSQGQIVETQYF.

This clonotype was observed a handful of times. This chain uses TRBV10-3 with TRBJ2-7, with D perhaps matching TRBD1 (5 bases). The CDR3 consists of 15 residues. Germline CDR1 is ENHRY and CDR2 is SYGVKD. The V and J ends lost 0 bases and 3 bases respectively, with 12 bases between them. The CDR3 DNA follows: TGTGCCATCAGTGAGTCGATGACAGAATACTACGAGCAGTACTTC. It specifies CAISESMTEYYEQYF.

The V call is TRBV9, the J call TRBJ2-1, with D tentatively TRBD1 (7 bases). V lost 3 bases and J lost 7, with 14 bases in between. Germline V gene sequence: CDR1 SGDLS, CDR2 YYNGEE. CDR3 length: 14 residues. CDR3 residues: CASSADREVNEQFF. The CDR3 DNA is TGTGCCAGCAGCGCCGACAGGGAGGTGAATGAGCAGTTCTTC.

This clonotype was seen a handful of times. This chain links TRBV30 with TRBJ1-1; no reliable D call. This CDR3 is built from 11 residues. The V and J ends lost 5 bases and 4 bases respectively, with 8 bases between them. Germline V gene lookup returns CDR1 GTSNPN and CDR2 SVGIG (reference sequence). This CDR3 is CAWRDITEAFF. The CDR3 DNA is TGTGCCTGGCGGGATATCACTGAAGCTTTCTTT.

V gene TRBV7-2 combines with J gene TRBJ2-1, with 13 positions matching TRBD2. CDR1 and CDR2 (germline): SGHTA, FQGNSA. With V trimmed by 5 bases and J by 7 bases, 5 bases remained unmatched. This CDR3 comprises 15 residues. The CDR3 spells CASSPWTSGSNEQFF. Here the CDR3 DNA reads TGTGCCAGCAGCCCGTGGACTAGCGGGAGTAATGAGCAGTTCTTC. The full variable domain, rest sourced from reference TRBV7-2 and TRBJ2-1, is GAGVSQSPSNKVTEKGKDVELRCDPISGHTALYWYRQSLGQGLEFLIYFQGNSAPDKSGLPSDRFSAERTGGSVSTLTIQRTQQEDSAVYLCASSPWTSGSNEQFFGPGTRLTVL.

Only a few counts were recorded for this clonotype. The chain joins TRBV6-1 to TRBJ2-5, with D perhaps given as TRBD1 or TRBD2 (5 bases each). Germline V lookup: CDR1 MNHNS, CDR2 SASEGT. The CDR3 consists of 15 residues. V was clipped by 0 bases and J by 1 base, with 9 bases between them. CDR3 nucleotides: TGTGCCAGCAGTGAAGCGCTAGGGACCCAAGAGACCCAGTACTTC. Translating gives CASSEALGTQETQYF.

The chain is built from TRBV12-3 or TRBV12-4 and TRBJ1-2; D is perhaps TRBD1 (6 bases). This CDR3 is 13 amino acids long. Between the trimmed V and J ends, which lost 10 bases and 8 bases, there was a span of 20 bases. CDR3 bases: TGTGCCACCAGGACCGGGACACCATACGGCTACACCTTC. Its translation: CATRTGTPYGYTF.

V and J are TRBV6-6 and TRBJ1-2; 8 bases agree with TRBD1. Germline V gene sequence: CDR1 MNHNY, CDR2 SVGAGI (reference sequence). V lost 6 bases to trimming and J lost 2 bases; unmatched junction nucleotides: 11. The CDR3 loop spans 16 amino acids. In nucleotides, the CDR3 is TGTGCCAGCAGGACCAGAGGACGACAGGGGAACTATGGCTACACCTTC. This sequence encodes CASRTRGRQGNYGYTF.

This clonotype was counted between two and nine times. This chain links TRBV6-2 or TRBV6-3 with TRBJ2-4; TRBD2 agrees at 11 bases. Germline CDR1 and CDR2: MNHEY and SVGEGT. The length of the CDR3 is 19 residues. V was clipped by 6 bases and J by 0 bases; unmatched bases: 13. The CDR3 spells CASRPLAGGLQLAKNIQYF. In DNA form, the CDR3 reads TGTGCCAGCAGGCCGCTAGCGGGGGGCCTCCAATTAGCCAAAAACATTCAGTACTTC.

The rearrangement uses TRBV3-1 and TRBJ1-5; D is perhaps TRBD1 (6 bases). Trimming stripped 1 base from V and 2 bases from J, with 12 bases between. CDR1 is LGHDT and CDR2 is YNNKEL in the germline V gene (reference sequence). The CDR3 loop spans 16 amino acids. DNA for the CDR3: TGTGCCAGCAGCCAAGCCGGGGGCGTGGGCAATCAGCCCCAGCATTTT. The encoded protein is CASSQAGGVGNQPQHF.

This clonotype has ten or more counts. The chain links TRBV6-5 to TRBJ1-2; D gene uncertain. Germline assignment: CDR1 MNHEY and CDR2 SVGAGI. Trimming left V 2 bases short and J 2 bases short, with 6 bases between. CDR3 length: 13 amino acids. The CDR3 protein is CASSYDGNYGYTF. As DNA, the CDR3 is TGTGCCAGCAGTTACGACGGGAACTATGGCTACACCTTC.

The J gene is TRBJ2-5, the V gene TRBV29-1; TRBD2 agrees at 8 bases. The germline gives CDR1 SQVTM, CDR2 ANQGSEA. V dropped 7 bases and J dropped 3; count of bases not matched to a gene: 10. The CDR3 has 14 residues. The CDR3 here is CSGGLPGLEETQYF. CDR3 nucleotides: TGCAGCGGAGGATTGCCGGGACTAGAAGAGACCCAGTACTTC.

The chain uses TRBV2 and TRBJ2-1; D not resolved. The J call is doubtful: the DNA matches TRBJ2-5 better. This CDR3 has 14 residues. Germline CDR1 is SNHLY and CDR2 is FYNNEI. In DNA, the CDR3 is TGTGCCAGCAGTCCCGCGAATGGGATTGAGACCCAGTACTTC. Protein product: CASSPANGIETQYF.

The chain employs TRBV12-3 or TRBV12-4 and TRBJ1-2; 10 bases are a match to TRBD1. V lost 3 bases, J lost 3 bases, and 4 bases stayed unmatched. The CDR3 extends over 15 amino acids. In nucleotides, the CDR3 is TGTGCCAGCAGTTTCCGACAGGGGGCTGACTATGGCTACACCTTC. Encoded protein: CASSFRQGADYGYTF.

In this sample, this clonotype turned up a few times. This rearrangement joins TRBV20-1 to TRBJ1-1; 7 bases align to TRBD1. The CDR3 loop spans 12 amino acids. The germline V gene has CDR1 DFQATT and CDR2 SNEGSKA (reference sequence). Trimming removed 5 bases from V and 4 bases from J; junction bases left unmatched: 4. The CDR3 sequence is CSASQGRTEAFF. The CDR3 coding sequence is TGCAGTGCTTCACAGGGGCGCACTGAAGCTTTCTTT.

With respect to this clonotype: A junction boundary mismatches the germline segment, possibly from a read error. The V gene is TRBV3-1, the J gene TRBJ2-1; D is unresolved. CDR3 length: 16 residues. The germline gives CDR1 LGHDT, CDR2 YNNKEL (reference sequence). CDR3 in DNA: TGTGCCAGCAGCCCCGTCCTTAAGAGCTCCTACAAGGAGCAGTTCTTC. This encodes CASSPVLKSSYKEQFF.

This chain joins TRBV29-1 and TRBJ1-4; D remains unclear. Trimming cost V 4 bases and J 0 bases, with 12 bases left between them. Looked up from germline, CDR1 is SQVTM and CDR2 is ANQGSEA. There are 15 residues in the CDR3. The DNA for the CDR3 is TGCAGCGTTGCCCTAAAGGGTTCAACTAATGAAAAACTGTTTTTT. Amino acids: CSVALKGSTNEKLFF.